Below, 14 T cell receptor beta chains from the same sample are listed, as sequenced in a study of cytomegalovirus exposure and HLA in healthy donors. The PCR employed 60 Vbeta primers together with 13 Jbeta primers. Some clones are missing from TCRdb's copy, which holds only in-frame ones; the method was immunoSEQ multiplex PCR. The sample shows about 100,000 clones, approximately 70% of them seen only once. The source material was PBMCs. The receptors here all came from a woman aged 18-29 years in good health and CMV-seropositive.

The rearrangement joins TRBV30 to TRBJ2-7; TRBD2 matches 8 bases. The CDR3 length is 12 residues. Germline trimming cut 3 bases from V and 4 bases from J; bases unmatched to any gene: 2. CDR1 is GTSNPN, CDR2 SVGIG, per germline (reference sequence). The CDR3 DNA is TGTGCCTGGAGGCTAGCGGGTTACGAGCAGTACTTC. Translating gives CAWRLAGYEQYF.

The chain links TRBV30 to TRBJ1-5; TRBD1 matches at 12 bases. Per germline, CDR1 GTSNPN and CDR2 SVGIG (reference sequence). The CDR3 totals 17 residues. V trimming: 0 bases; J trimming: 4 bases; junction bases outside the gene matches: 7. CDR3 loop: CAWSVGTGGLVNQPQHF. The CDR3 region has the DNA TGTGCCTGGAGTGTTGGGACAGGGGGCTTGGTAAATCAGCCCCAGCATTTT.

The rearrangement uses TRBV9 and TRBJ1-6; D is ambiguous. This CDR3 comprises 13 residues. The germline gives CDR1 SGDLS, CDR2 YYNGEE. Here the CDR3 reads CDGRPKQDSPLHF. Written as DNA, the CDR3 is TGTGACGGAAGGCCCAAGCAGGATTCACCCCTCCACTTT.

The chain links TRBV15 to TRBJ2-2; a weak D match, TRBD2 (5 bases). The germline V gene encodes CDR1 LNHNV and CDR2 YYDKDF (reference sequence). The germline V and J ends were trimmed by 1 base and 1 base, with 13 bases remaining between them. This CDR3 contains 17 residues. The CDR3 nucleotides read TGTGCCACCAGCAGAGTCTTGGACTCCCGGAACACCGGGGAGCTGTTTTTT. Its translation is CATSRVLDSRNTGELFF. The whole variable domain, filled in from reference TRBV15 and TRBJ2-2, reads DAMVIQNPRYQVTQFGKPVTLSCSQTLNHNVMYWYQQKSSQAPKLLFHYYDKDFNNEADTPDNFQSRRPNTSFCFLDIRSPGLGDTAMYLCATSRVLDSRNTGELFFGEGSRLTVL.

The gene calls are TRBV29-1 and TRBJ2-3; D not certain. The germline V gene has CDR1 SQVTM and CDR2 ANQGSEA. V lost 2 bases and J 0 bases, leaving 9 bases between the germline ends. This CDR3 is 14 amino acids long. The CDR3 spells CSVEPPTSTDTQYF. CDR3 DNA: TGCAGCGTTGAACCCCCAACTAGCACAGATACGCAGTATTTT.

The chain employs TRBV5-4 and TRBJ1-1, with a weak D call TRBD1 (6 bases). Germline V gives CDR1 SGHNT, CDR2 YYREEE (reference sequence). The CDR3 length is 15 residues. V lost 4 bases and J lost 1, with 14 bases in between. The CDR3, as DNA: TGTGCCAGCAGCCACCAGGGAGGGGGGAACACTGAAGCTTTCTTT. Translation gives CASSHQGGGNTEAFF.

V usage is TRBV7-9 and J usage is TRBJ2-7, with 7 nucleotides matching TRBD1. Germline assignment: CDR1 SEHNR and CDR2 FQNEAQ (reference sequence). The V gene end was trimmed by 5 bases and the J gene end by 3 bases; junction bases not matched to a gene: 7. The CDR3 is 14 amino acids. CDR3 region: CASSRDRVFYEQYF. Here the CDR3 DNA reads TGTGCCAGCAGCAGAGACAGGGTTTTCTACGAGCAGTACTTC.

The chain is built from TRBV6-6 and TRBJ2-7, with D maybe TRBD2 (5 bases). The V and J ends lost 6 bases and 2 bases respectively, with 11 bases between them. This CDR3 contains 13 residues. CDR1 MNHNY and CDR2 SVGAGI come from the germline V gene (reference sequence). Written as DNA, the CDR3 is TGTGCCAGCAGATCAGCCGGGGCCTACGAGCAGTACTTC. Its protein product is CASRSAGAYEQYF.

The sample holds one count of this clone. This chain joins TRBV4-2 and TRBJ2-1, with D perhaps TRBD2 (6 bases). This CDR3 has 15 amino acids. Trimming left V 1 base short and J 1 base short, with 8 bases between. The germline V gene has CDR1 LGHNA and CDR2 YNFKEQ. The CDR3 DNA is TGTGCCAGCAGCCAAGCGGGAGCTTCCTACAATGAGCAGTTCTTC. Its protein product is CASSQAGASYNEQFF.

The chain recombines TRBV11-2 with TRBJ2-7; 9 bases fit TRBD2. The germline CDR1 and CDR2 sequences are SGHAT and FQNNGV. The CDR3 extends over 13 amino acids. After removal of 4 bases from V and 2 bases from J, the junction contained 0 bases not matched to a gene. In nucleotides, the CDR3 is TGTGCCAGCAGCTCTAGCGGGGCCTACGAGCAGTACTTC. Its translation: CASSSSGAYEQYF.

The chain carries TRBV29-1 and TRBJ2-1; a weak D match, TRBD1 (6 bases). Trimming stripped 6 bases from V and 3 bases from J, with 15 bases between. The CDR3 totals 14 residues. CDR1 is SQVTM and CDR2 is ANQGSEA in the germline V gene. The CDR3 nucleotides read TGCAGCGTCCCTGGACAGCGTTTCTACAATGAGCAGTTCTTC. Amino acid sequence: CSVPGQRFYNEQFF.

The V gene is TRBV28, the J gene TRBJ2-7; tentative D call: TRBD1 (5 bases). This CDR3 region has 15 residues. CDR1 and CDR2 from the germline V gene are MDHEN and SYDVKM. Trimming took off 6 bases at V and 0 bases at J, with 15 bases between the two ends. The CDR3 DNA reads TGTGCCAGCAGCAGTTCGGCAGGGATCTCCTACGAGCAGTACTTC. It codes for CASSSSAGISYEQYF.

V usage is TRBV6-5 and J usage is TRBJ2-7; 10 bases fit TRBD2. Trimming at V came to 2 bases and at J to 3 bases, leaving 4 bases not matched to a gene. CDR1 is MNHEY and CDR2 is SVGAGI in the germline V gene. This CDR3 contains 15 residues. CDR3: CASSYTSGDNYEQYF. CDR3 sequence (DNA): TGTGCCAGCAGTTACACTAGCGGGGACAACTACGAGCAGTACTTC.

The chain links TRBV7-6 to TRBJ2-5, with 9 bases matching TRBD2. The germline V gene has CDR1 SGHVS and CDR2 FNYEAQ. V lost 1 base and J lost 2; bases outside the gene matches: 5. There are 16 residues in the CDR3. The CDR3: CASSLDFTSGQETQYF. The CDR3 DNA reads as TGTGCCAGCAGCTTAGATTTCACTAGCGGGCAAGAGACCCAGTACTTC.